The 25 T cell receptor beta chains reported below all come from one sample, sequenced in a study of cytomegalovirus exposure and HLA in healthy donors. PCR amplification relied on 60 Vbeta primers (plus 13 Jbeta primers). The protocol was immunoSEQ multiplex PCR, while the TCRdb copy is restricted to in-frame clones and leaves out a portion. Of roughly 250,000 clones in the sample, about 80% were seen once. Sequenced material: PBMCs. Receptor source: a girl aged 2 to 10 in good health and CMV-seronegative.

This sequence joins TRBV7-6 and TRBJ2-1; 7 nucleotides align to TRBD1. The CDR3 has 16 residues. Germline V lookup: CDR1 SGHVS, CDR2 FNYEAQ. Trimming took 6 bases from V and 3 from J; bases not matched to a gene: 11. CDR3 DNA: TGTGCCAGCAGACCAACGCCGGGACAGATCTACAATGAGCAGTTCTTC. This translates into CASRPTPGQIYNEQFF. Full variable domain (rest looked up from reference TRBV7-6 and TRBJ2-1): GAGVSQSPRYKVTKRGQDVALRCDPISGHVSLYWYRQALGQGPEFLTYFNYEAQQDKSGLPNDRFSAERPEGSISTLTIQRTEQRDSAMYRCASRPTPGQIYNEQFFGPGTRLTVL.

The V and J genes are TRBV7-9 and TRBJ2-5; maybe TRBD2 (5 bases). With 5 bases removed from V and 5 bases from J, the gap between germline ends came to 15 bases. The CDR3 has 14 residues. Germline-derived CDR1 and CDR2 are SEHNR and FQNEAQ (reference sequence). The CDR3 here is CASSLVGVVETQYF. CDR3 DNA sequence: TGTGCCAGCAGCCTCGTGGGAGTCGTGGAGACCCAGTACTTC.

This clone has just a few counts. The chain is built from TRBV13 and TRBJ1-1; 10 positions agree with TRBD1. This CDR3 spans 15 amino acids. V shed 5 bases and J 0 bases; nucleotides not matched to a gene: 3. Germline values: CDR1 PRHDT, CDR2 FYEKMQ (reference sequence). DNA for the CDR3: TGTGCCAGCAGCCCGACAGGGGGCATGAACACTGAAGCTTTCTTT. Residues: CASSPTGGMNTEAFF.

This chain connects TRBV29-1 to TRBJ2-5; 9 bases fit TRBD2. The J call may be in error: the DNA end matches TRBJ2-7 better. The CDR3 has 13 residues. Germline-derived CDR1 and CDR2 are SQVTM and ANQGSEA. The CDR3 DNA reads as TGCAGCGTTGTCGCTAGCGGGATCTACGAGCAGTACTTC. It is translated as CSVVASGIYEQYF.

This chain joins TRBV28 and TRBJ2-7; 9 nucleotides line up with TRBD1. In germline, CDR1 is MDHEN, CDR2 SYDVKM. CDR3 size: 16 residues. V lost 7 bases and J lost 3; bases outside the gene matches: 13. The CDR3 DNA reads TGTGCCAGCATGGGGGCAGACCGGGACAGGGTCTACGAGCAGTACTTC. Translation: CASMGADRDRVYEQYF.

V is TRBV7-9 and J is TRBJ1-2; maybe TRBD1 (6 bases). Germline V gene lookup returns CDR1 SEHNR and CDR2 FQNEAQ (reference sequence). Trimming pared 5 bases from V and 2 bases from J, leaving 12 bases between. This CDR3 is built from 14 residues. The CDR3 is CASSLSGQNYGYTF. CDR3 DNA: TGTGCCAGCAGCCTCTCGGGACAAAACTATGGCTACACCTTC. The whole variable domain, filled in from reference TRBV7-9 and TRBJ1-2, reads DTGVSQNPRHKITKRGQNVTFRCDPISEHNRLYWYRQTLGQGPEFLTYFQNEAQLEKSRLLSDRFSAERPKGSFSTLEIQRTEQGDSAMYLCASSLSGQNYGYTFGSGTRLTVV.

The chain combines TRBV7-2 with TRBJ1-6, with 8 nucleotides matching TRBD1. Trimming cost V 1 base and J 7 bases; bases outside gene matches: 6. In germline, CDR1 is SGHTA, CDR2 FQGNSA. The CDR3 spans 16 residues. The CDR3 DNA follows: TGTGCCAGCAGCTTAGACCGGACAGGGAGAAATTCACCCCTCCACTTT. Encoded protein: CASSLDRTGRNSPLHF.

The chain recombines TRBV9 with TRBJ2-7; D is perhaps TRBD1 (6 bases). Germline V gene data show CDR1 as SGDLS and CDR2 as YYNGEE. The length of the CDR3 is 14 residues. V lost 3 bases, J lost 2 bases, and 12 bases lay in between. This chain's CDR3 is CASSAQGSPYEQYF. As DNA, the CDR3 is TGTGCCAGCAGCGCTCAGGGGAGTCCCTACGAGCAGTACTTC. Complete variable domain (other parts from reference TRBV9 and TRBJ2-7): DSGVTQTPKHLITATGQRVTLRCSPRSGDLSVYWYQQSLDQGLQFLIQYYNGEERAKGNILERFSAQQFPDLHSELNLSSLELGDSALYFCASSAQGSPYEQYFGPGTRLTVT.

J is TRBJ2-3 and V is TRBV5-1; TRBD1 agrees at 9 bases. The germline V gene encodes CDR1 SGHRS and CDR2 YFSETQ. Losses at the gene ends were 0 bases for V and 6 bases for J; bases not matched to a gene: 5. CDR3 length: 15 residues. CDR3 loop: CASSLGTGDVDTQYF. For the CDR3, the DNA is TGCGCCAGCAGCTTGGGGACAGGGGATGTTGATACGCAGTATTTT.

The chain couples TRBV28 to TRBJ2-7, with a tentative D call TRBD2 (5 bases). This CDR3 comprises 14 residues. Deletions cut 2 bases from V and 9 bases from J, with 17 bases between. Germline loops: CDR1 MDHEN, CDR2 SYDVKM. CDR3 region: CASSLASGVRVQYF. The CDR3 DNA is TGTGCCAGCAGTTTAGCTTCAGGCGTGAGGGTGCAGTACTTC.

With regard to this clone: Within the sample, other DNA sequences also encode this same CDR3. CDR3 residues: CASSQVAGGPYEQYF. The CDR3 bases are TGCGCCAGCAGCCAAGTAGCGGGAGGCCCTTACGAGCAGTACTTC. V is TRBV4-1 and J is TRBJ2-7; 10 bases align to TRBD2. This CDR3 has 15 residues. V lost 1 base to trimming and J lost 4 bases; unmatched junction nucleotides: 4. CDR1 and CDR2 (germline): MGHRA, YSYEKL.

V usage is TRBV29-1 and J usage is TRBJ1-1; D call uncertain. Trimming took 6 bases from V and 6 from J, leaving 17 bases between them. CDR1 is SQVTM, CDR2 ANQGSEA, per germline. The CDR3 covers 13 residues. This CDR3 is CSVPPSGRAEAFF. The CDR3 DNA follows: TGCAGCGTACCACCATCGGGAAGGGCTGAAGCTTTCTTT.

The chain employs TRBV7-9 and TRBJ2-7, with TRBD1 matching over 7 bases. Germline V gene sequence: CDR1 SEHNR, CDR2 FQNEAQ (reference sequence). The length of the CDR3 is 14 residues. V was clipped by 2 bases and J by 4 bases; unmatched bases: 5. The CDR3 sequence is CASSLRDSSYEQYF. The CDR3 DNA reads as TGTGCCAGCAGCTTAAGGGACAGCTCTTACGAGCAGTACTTC.

CDR3 protein: CASSMGQENTGELFF. The CDR3 DNA sequence: TGCGCCAGCAGCATGGGACAAGAGAACACCGGGGAGCTGTTTTTT. This chain uses TRBV5-1 with TRBJ2-2, with a weak D call TRBD1 (6 bases). Trimming took off 4 bases at V and 1 base at J, with 11 bases between the two ends. This CDR3 has 15 residues. Germline values: CDR1 SGHRS, CDR2 YFSETQ.

The chain joins TRBV30 to TRBJ1-3; the D gene is possibly TRBD1 (5 bases). V gave up 1 base and J gave up 4 bases, with 20 bases separating them. CDR3 length: 17 residues. In germline, CDR1 is GTSNPN, CDR2 SVGIG (reference sequence). DNA for the CDR3: TGTGCCTGGAGTGAGGCCGCACAAAGGGGTTGGGGAAACACCATATATTTT. The encoded protein is CAWSEAAQRGWGNTIYF.

This chain links TRBV7-9 with TRBJ2-2, with D unresolved. V shed 1 base and J shed 0 bases, with 9 bases lying between them. Germline V CDR1 and CDR2: SEHNR, FQNEAQ (reference sequence). The CDR3 has 16 residues. The CDR3 reads CASSLGHVPNTGELFF. The CDR3 nucleotides are TGTGCCAGCAGCTTAGGACACGTCCCGAACACCGGGGAGCTGTTTTTT.

This clone was seen more than once but under ten times. The V gene is TRBV29-1, the J gene TRBJ2-1; 7 nucleotides align to TRBD1. The CDR3 is 12 residues long. Trimming removed 7 bases from V and 7 bases from J; junction bases left unmatched: 7. Per germline, CDR1 SQVTM and CDR2 ANQGSEA. For the CDR3, the DNA is TGCAGCGCGACTAAACAGGGGAATGAGCAGTTCTTC. It specifies CSATKQGNEQFF.

The gene calls are TRBV30 and TRBJ1-2, with D hard to call. V was trimmed by 4 bases and J by 7 bases, leaving 19 bases between them. Germline V lookup: CDR1 GTSNPN, CDR2 SVGIG (reference sequence). This CDR3 comprises 14 residues. CDR3 in DNA: TGTGCCTGGACGGCAGTCGGGATCGTGGGTGGCTACACCTTC. It encodes CAWTAVGIVGGYTF. Full variable domain (remainder filled in from reference TRBV30 and TRBJ1-2): SQTIHQWPATLVQPVGSPLSLECTVEGTSNPNLYWYRQAAGRGLQLLFYSVGIGQISSEVPQNLSASRPQDRQFILSSKKLLLSDSGFYLCAWTAVGIVGGYTFGSGTRLTVV.

This rearrangement joins TRBV29-1 to TRBJ2-2; D is unresolved. The CDR3 loop spans 12 amino acids. V was cut by 8 bases and J by 1 base, with 8 bases left in between. Germline V CDR1 and CDR2: SQVTM, ANQGSEA. The DNA of the CDR3 is TGCAGCTGGGCAGGGAACACCGGGGAGCTGTTTTTT. Its translation is CSWAGNTGELFF.

The rearrangement uses TRBV9 and TRBJ1-6, with 8 bases matching TRBD1. The germline gives CDR1 SGDLS, CDR2 YYNGEE. J lost 8 bases, V lost 4 bases, and 8 bases had no gene match. The CDR3 length is 15 residues. CDR3 coding DNA: TGTGCCAGCAGCCAACTGGGGACAGGCCATTCACCCCTCCACTTT. Translating it yields CASSQLGTGHSPLHF.

The chain carries TRBV4-1 and TRBJ2-2, with 10 bases identical to TRBD2. V lost 1 base to trimming and J lost 7 bases; unmatched junction nucleotides: 12. This CDR3 contains 18 residues. Germline assignment: CDR1 MGHRA and CDR2 YSYEKL. The CDR3 is CASSQVSGSGRLSGELFF. The DNA for the CDR3 is TGCGCCAGCAGCCAAGTTTCGGGTAGCGGGAGGTTAAGCGGGGAGCTGTTTTTT.

V and J are TRBV7-9 and TRBJ2-1; weak D call: TRBD1 (5 bases). Germline V CDR1 and CDR2: SEHNR, FQNEAQ (reference sequence). V lost 1 base to trimming and J lost 7 bases, with 5 bases between them. The CDR3 runs 12 residues. CDR3 sequence: CASSLEGNEQFF. The CDR3 coding sequence is TGTGCCAGCAGCTTAGAGGGGAATGAGCAGTTCTTC.

The rearrangement links TRBV9 to TRBJ2-3; 7 bases are shared with TRBD2. Trimming cost V 6 bases and J 4 bases; bases outside gene matches: 8. CDR3 length equals 14 residues. Germline V CDR1 and CDR2: SGDLS, YYNGEE. Written as DNA, the CDR3 is TGTGCCAGCACCCTAGCGGTCCAATCAGATACGCAGTATTTT. It translates to CASTLAVQSDTQYF.

This clone was seen once. The V gene is TRBV7-6, the J gene TRBJ2-1; 9 nucleotides align to TRBD1. The CDR3 has 15 amino acids. The germline CDR1 and CDR2 sequences are SGHVS and FNYEAQ. The ends lost 5 bases at V and 10 bases at J; junction bases unmatched: 12. The CDR3 DNA sequence: TGTGCCAGCAGCGACTACAGGGGGCGCGTAAAAGAGCAGTTCTTC. It yields the protein CASSDYRGRVKEQFF.

This sequence joins TRBV19 and TRBJ2-1; 10 bases fit TRBD2. The CDR3 length is 18 residues. Germline CDR1 and CDR2: LNHDA and SQIVND (reference sequence). V was clipped by 3 bases and J by 0 bases; unmatched bases: 8. The CDR3 loop is CASSMSSGSDSSYNEQFF. The CDR3 bases are TGTGCCAGTAGTATGTCTAGCGGGAGCGACAGCTCCTACAATGAGCAGTTCTTC.